The clone carrying this T cell receptor (beta chain) occurred a few times. Its matching antigen is unknown. This entry belongs to a study of PD-1 blockade in classical Hodgkin lymphoma. Notes on the study in general: Reports described newly diagnosed patients as having lower baseline TCR diversity than healthy donors. Patients with an early start, nivolumab under 1 year after ASCT, were excluded. Nothing has yet pinned down what causes the repertoire differences, possibly disease activity or prior therapy.

Time point defined: cycle 4 day 1 (C4D1), after more than five weeks of nivolumab. Each and every patient relapsed after autologous stem cell transplantation, and patients got differing brentuximab vedotin exposure. Assay used: immunoSEQ multiplex PCR; TCRdb lists only in-frame clones, some missing. The table includes 50,000 or so clones, about nine tenths detected once. The V end lost 0 bases, the J end lost 2 bases, and 8 bases lay between the germline ends. The CDR3 totals 14 residues. Germline V CDR1 and CDR2: MGHRA, YSYEKL. The sequencing used peripheral blood mononuclear cells (PBMCs), collected before the fourth cycle of nivolumab. V usage is TRBV4-1 and J usage is TRBJ2-7, with a weak D call TRBD1 (5 bases). The sequence was obtained from a human donor with classical Hodgkin lymphoma. DNA of the CDR3: TGCGCCAGCAGCCAAGAACGGACAACCTACGAGCAGTACTTC. Its protein product is CASSQERTTYEQYF.